The present TCR beta chain was sequenced within a study of prognosis after radiotherapy for stage I lung cancer. Study-level information: Patients with stage I non-small cell lung cancer joined the study from early 2018 through January 2019.

Germline V gene sequence: CDR1 SGHTA, CDR2 FQGNSA. The CDR3 length is 16 residues. Template was genomic DNA; TCR beta CDR3 amplified in two multiplex PCR rounds. Round-one PCR had primers specific to each TRBV and TRBJ gene. TCRdb recomputed calls from the multiplex PCR reads with MiXCR, one row per CDR3 protein. This table has some 11,000 distinct CDR3 sequences, roughly 51% appearing once. A note on this clonotype: Germline and junction disagree at one end, which may indicate a read error.

The gene calls are TRBV7-2 and TRBJ2-2; TRBD1 is a possible D gene (6 bases). The sequence derives from a donor at least 50 years old with non-small cell lung cancer. The sequenced sample was PBMCs, obtained before or after stereotactic body radiation therapy (not recorded which). DNA of the CDR3: TGTGCCAGCAGCCTTGGGGGCAACGGTAACACCTGGGAGCTGTTTTTT. Translation: CASSLGGNGNTWELFF.